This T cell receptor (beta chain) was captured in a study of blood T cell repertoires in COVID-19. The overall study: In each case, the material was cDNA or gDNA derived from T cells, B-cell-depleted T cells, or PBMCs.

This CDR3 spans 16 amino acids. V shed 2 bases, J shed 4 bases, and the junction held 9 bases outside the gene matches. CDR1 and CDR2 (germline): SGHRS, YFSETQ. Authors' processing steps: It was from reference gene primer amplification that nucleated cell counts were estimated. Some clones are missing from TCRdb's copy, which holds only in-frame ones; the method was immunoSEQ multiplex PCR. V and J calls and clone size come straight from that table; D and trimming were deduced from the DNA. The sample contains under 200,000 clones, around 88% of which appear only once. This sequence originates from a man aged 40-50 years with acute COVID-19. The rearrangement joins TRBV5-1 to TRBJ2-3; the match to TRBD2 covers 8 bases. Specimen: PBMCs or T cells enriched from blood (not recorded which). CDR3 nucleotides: TGCGCCAGCAGCTTTGCTAGCGGGTTTTTCTCAGATACGCAGTATTTT. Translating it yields CASSFASGFFSDTQYF.